What follows describes a single TCR beta chain. The source of the sample is a study of blood T cell repertoires in COVID-19. TCRdb's copy holds only in-frame clones and misses some; the assay was immunoSEQ multiplex PCR. The table includes approximately 310,000 clones, 85% detected once. Source material: PBMCs or T cells enriched from blood (not recorded which). This TCR derives from a woman aged 25 to 45 who had been exposed to COVID-19.

The CDR3 DNA reads TGTGCCAGCAGTAGGAGGGGCTATGGCTACACCTTC. Translating gives CASSRRGYGYTF. This chain connects TRBV28 to TRBJ1-2, with a tentative D call TRBD1 (5 bases). The V end lost 5 bases, the J end lost 4 bases, and 8 bases lay between the germline ends. CDR3 length: 12 residues. The germline gives CDR1 MDHEN, CDR2 SYDVKM.